These 4 T cell receptor beta chains were sequenced from one sample in a study of T-cell memory formation after mild COVID-19. In TCRdb, the 5' RACE reads were re-called with MiXCR into one record per CDR3 protein. The sample includes roughly 600,000 distinct CDR3 sequences, around 17% of them seen just once. The sequencing sample was made of PBMCs or a T cell subset sorted from them (not recorded which). The receptors were sampled from an adult woman who had mild COVID-19 (a few samples of this study predate the infection). Cell type and time point are not known.

The chain is built from TRBV29-1 and TRBJ1-2, with a weak D call TRBD1 (5 bases). The V gene's germline CDR1 is SQVTM and CDR2 ANQGSEA. The CDR3 consists of 14 residues. V gave up 2 bases and J gave up 0 bases, with 10 bases separating them. The CDR3 region has the DNA TGCAGCGTTGAATCCGACAGACCTAACTATGGCTACACCTTC. Protein sequence: CSVESDRPNYGYTF.

V usage is TRBV24-1 and J usage is TRBJ2-7; D might be TRBD2 (5 bases). Germline V gives CDR1 KGHDR, CDR2 SFDVKD. V was shortened by 6 bases and J by 1 base, with 9 bases between the two germline ends. CDR3 length: 13 amino acids. Here the CDR3 DNA reads TGTGCCACCAGTTTGAGGGATTCCTACGAGCAGTACTTC. Protein sequence: CATSLRDSYEQYF.

This chain uses TRBV10-3 with TRBJ2-3; a possible D gene is TRBD2 (5 bases). The germline gives CDR1 ENHRY, CDR2 SYGVKD. This CDR3 comprises 13 residues. The V gene lost 6 bases and the J gene lost 5 bases, with 12 bases spanning the gap. The CDR3 loop reads CAISAPRGDTQYF. The CDR3 region has the DNA TGTGCCATCAGCGCCCCTCGGGGAGATACGCAGTATTTT.

The chain couples TRBV12-3 or TRBV12-4 to TRBJ2-1; TRBD2 agrees at 13 bases. The CDR3 totals 18 residues. V gave up 4 bases and J gave up 2 bases; unmatched junction bases: 8. This CDR3 is CASSSSGTSGVTYNEQFF. In nucleotides, the CDR3 is TGTGCCAGCAGTTCATCCGGGACTAGCGGGGTGACCTACAATGAGCAGTTCTTC.